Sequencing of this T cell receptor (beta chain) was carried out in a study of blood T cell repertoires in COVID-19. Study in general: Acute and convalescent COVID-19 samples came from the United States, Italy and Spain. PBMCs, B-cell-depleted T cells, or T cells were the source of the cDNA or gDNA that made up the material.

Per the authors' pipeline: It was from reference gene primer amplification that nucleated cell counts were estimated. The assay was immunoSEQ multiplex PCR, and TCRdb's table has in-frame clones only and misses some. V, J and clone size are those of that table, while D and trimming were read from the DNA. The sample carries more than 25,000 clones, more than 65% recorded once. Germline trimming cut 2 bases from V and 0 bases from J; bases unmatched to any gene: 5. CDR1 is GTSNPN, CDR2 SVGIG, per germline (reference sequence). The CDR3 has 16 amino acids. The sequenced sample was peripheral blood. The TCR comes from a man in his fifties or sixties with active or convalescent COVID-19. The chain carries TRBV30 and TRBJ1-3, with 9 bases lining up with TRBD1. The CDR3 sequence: CAWSPGQGLSGNTIYF. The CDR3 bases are TGTGCCTGGAGTCCGGGACAGGGCCTCTCTGGAAACACCATATATTTT.